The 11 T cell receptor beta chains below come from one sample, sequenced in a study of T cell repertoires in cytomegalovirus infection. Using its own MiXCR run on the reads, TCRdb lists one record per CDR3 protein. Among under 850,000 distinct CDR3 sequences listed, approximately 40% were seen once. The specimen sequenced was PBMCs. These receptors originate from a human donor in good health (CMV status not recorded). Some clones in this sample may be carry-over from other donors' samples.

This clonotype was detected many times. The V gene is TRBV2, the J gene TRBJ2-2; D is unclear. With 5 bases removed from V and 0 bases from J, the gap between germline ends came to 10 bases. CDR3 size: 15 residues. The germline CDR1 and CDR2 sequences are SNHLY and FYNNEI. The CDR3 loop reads CASSKARTNTGELFF. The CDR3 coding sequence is TGTGCCAGCAGTAAGGCCAGGACGAACACCGGGGAGCTGTTTTTT.

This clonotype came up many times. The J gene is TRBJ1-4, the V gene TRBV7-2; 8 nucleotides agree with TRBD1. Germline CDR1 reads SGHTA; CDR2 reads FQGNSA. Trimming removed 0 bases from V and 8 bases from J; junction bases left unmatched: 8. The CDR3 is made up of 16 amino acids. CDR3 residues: CASSLAFGRGQEKLFF. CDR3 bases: TGTGCCAGCAGCTTAGCTTTCGGCAGGGGGCAGGAAAAACTGTTTTTT.

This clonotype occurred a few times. For the CDR3, the DNA is TGTGCCAGCAGCTTAGAGGCGGGATCGAAGACCCAGTACTTC. Its protein is CASSLEAGSKTQYF. The chain links TRBV7-8 to TRBJ2-5; maybe TRBD2 (6 bases). This CDR3 has 14 amino acids. CDR1 and CDR2 from the germline V gene are SGHVS and FQNEAQ. The V gene lost 1 base and the J gene lost 6 bases, with 12 bases spanning the gap.

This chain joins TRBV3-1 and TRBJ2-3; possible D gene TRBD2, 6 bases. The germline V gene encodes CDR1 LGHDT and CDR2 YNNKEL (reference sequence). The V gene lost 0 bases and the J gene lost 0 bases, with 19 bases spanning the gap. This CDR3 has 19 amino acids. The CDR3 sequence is CASSQESGQGLLSTDTQYF. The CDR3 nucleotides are TGTGCCAGCAGCCAAGAATCCGGTCAGGGACTCCTTAGCACAGATACGCAGTATTTT.

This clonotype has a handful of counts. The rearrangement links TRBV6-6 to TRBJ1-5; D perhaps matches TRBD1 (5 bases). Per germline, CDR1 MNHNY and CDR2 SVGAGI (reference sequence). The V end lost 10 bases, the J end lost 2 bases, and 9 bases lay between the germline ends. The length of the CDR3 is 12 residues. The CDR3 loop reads CATGGGNQPQHF. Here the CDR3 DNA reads TGTGCCACCGGAGGGGGCAATCAGCCCCAGCATTTT.

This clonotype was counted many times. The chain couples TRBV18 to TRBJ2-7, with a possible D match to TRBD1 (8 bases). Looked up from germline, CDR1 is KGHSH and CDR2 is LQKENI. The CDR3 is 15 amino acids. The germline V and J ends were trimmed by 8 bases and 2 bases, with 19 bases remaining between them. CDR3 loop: CASSLGQGGTYEQYF. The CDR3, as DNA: TGTGCCAGCAGCCTTGGACAGGGAGGGACCTACGAGCAGTACTTC.

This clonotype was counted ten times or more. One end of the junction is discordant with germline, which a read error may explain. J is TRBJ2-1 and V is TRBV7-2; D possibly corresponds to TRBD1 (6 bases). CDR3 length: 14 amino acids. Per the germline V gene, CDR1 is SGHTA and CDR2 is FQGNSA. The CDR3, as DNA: TGTGCCAGCAGCTTAGTAGGGGGAGTCAGCCAGTGGGTCTTC. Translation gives CASSLVGGVSQWVF. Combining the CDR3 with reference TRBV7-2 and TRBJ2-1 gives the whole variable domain GAGVSQSPSNKVTEKGKDVELRCDPISGHTALYWYRQSLGQGLEFLIYFQGNSAPDKSGLPSDRFSAERTGGSVSTLTIQRTQQEDSAVYLCASSLVGGVSQWVFGPGTRLTVL.

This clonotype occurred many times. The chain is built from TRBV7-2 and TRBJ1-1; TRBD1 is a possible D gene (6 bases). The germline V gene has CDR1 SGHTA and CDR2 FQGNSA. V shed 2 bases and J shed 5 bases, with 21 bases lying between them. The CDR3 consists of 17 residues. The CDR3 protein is CASSLRPRGGQDTEAFF. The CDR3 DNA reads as TGTGCCAGCAGCTTACGACCGCGGGGGGGGCAAGATACTGAAGCTTTCTTT.

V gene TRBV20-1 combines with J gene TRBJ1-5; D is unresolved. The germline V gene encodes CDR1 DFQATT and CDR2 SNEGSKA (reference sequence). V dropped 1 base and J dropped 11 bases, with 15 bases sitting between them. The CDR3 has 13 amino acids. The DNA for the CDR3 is TGCAGTGCTAGAGCTGGGCTGAGGGTGGCCCAGCATTTT. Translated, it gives CSARAGLRVAQHF.

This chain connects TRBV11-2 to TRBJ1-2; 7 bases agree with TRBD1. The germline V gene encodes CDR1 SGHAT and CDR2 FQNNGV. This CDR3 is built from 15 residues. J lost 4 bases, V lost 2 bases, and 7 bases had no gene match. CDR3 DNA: TGTGCCAGCAGCTTATCCCCGGGACAGAGCTATGGCTACACCTTC. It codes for CASSLSPGQSYGYTF.

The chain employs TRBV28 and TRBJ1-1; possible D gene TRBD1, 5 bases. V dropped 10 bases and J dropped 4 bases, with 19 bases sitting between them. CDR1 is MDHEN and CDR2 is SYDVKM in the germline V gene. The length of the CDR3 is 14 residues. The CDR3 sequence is CAIRIGDWSTEAFF. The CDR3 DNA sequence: TGTGCCATCAGAATAGGGGATTGGAGCACTGAAGCTTTCTTT.